One sample yielded the 16 T cell receptor beta chains listed below, sequenced in a study of cytomegalovirus exposure and HLA in healthy donors. Vbeta (60) and Jbeta (13) primers were used in the PCR. Data came from immunoSEQ multiplex PCR; TCRdb stores just in-frame clones and leaves some out. The table lists 150,000 to 200,000 clones, roughly 84% of them singletons. Material for sequencing was PBMCs. These receptors all come from a boy younger than 18 in good health and CMV-seronegative.

The rearrangement joins TRBV5-1 to TRBJ2-3, with no clear D. The CDR3 extends over 15 amino acids. The germline gives CDR1 SGHRS, CDR2 YFSETQ. V was trimmed by 0 bases and J by 2 bases, leaving 10 bases between them. The DNA of the CDR3 is TGCGCCAGCAGCTTGGCCGAGTCCTACACAGATACGCAGTATTTT. Translated, it gives CASSLAESYTDTQYF.

J is TRBJ2-5 and V is TRBV5-1; 7 bases agree with TRBD1. The J call may be faulty, since TRBJ2-7 better matches the DNA end. The germline V gene has CDR1 SGHRS and CDR2 YFSETQ. This CDR3 comprises 16 residues. The CDR3 is CASSLGTGKRSYEQYF. The DNA of the CDR3 is TGCGCCAGCAGCTTGGGGACAGGAAAGAGGTCCTACGAGCAGTACTTC.

This clone was counted a few times. V usage is TRBV5-6 and J usage is TRBJ2-2; no clear D. Germline V gene data show CDR1 as SGHDT and CDR2 as YYEEEE. V gave up 3 bases and J gave up 4 bases, with 10 bases separating them. The CDR3 covers 14 residues. CDR3 protein: CASSSVFGTGELFF. CDR3 in DNA: TGTGCCAGCAGCTCGGTCTTCGGCACCGGGGAGCTGTTTTTT.

The chain employs TRBV2 and TRBJ2-1; no clear D. Trimming pared 8 bases from V and 5 bases from J, leaving 7 bases between. Looked up from germline, CDR1 is SNHLY and CDR2 is FYNNEI. The CDR3 is made up of 11 amino acids. CDR3 coding DNA: TGTGCCAGCCCGGCGGACAATGAGCAGTTCTTC. This codes for CASPADNEQFF.

This clone was observed once. The V and J genes are TRBV15 and TRBJ2-6; 7 bases map to TRBD1. The CDR3 consists of 16 residues. Germline CDR1 reads LNHNV; CDR2 reads YYDKDF (reference sequence). The junction had 1 base not matched to a gene; V was cut back by 2 bases and J by 0 bases. The CDR3 reads CATSRWDSSGANVLTF. As DNA, the CDR3 is TGTGCCACCAGCAGATGGGACAGCTCTGGGGCCAACGTCCTGACTTTC.

V usage is TRBV28 and J usage is TRBJ2-1; TRBD1 is a possible D gene (6 bases). The CDR3 covers 16 residues. Germline CDR1 is MDHEN and CDR2 is SYDVKM. The V end lost 5 bases, the J end lost 6 bases, and 20 bases lay between the germline ends. The CDR3 sequence: CASSRRGGFAGNEQFF. The CDR3 nucleotides are TGTGCCAGCAGTCGCAGGGGTGGATTCGCGGGCAATGAGCAGTTCTTC.

The chain has TRBV30 and TRBJ1-3; D might be TRBD1 (6 bases). The CDR3 is 14 amino acids. Germline loops: CDR1 GTSNPN, CDR2 SVGIG (reference sequence). The V end lost 3 bases, the J end lost 4 bases, and 13 bases lay between the germline ends. The CDR3 DNA sequence: TGTGCCTGGAGAGAACAGGGTATCGGAAACACCATATATTTT. Translating gives CAWREQGIGNTIYF. Full variable domain (remainder filled in from reference TRBV30 and TRBJ1-3): SQTIHQWPATLVQPVGSPLSLECTVEGTSNPNLYWYRQAAGRGLQLLFYSVGIGQISSEVPQNLSASRPQDRQFILSSKKLLLSDSGFYLCAWREQGIGNTIYFGEGSWLTVV.

The V call is TRBV6-6, the J call TRBJ1-1; D gene unclear. Trimming shortened V by 7 bases and J by 2 bases, and 11 bases separated the two germline ends. This CDR3 is 13 amino acids long. From germline, CDR1 is MNHNY and CDR2 SVGAGI (reference sequence). The CDR3 sequence is CASTKPPNTEAFF. CDR3 in DNA: TGTGCCAGCACTAAACCCCCCAACACTGAAGCTTTCTTT.

The V and J genes are TRBV10-2 and TRBJ1-2; no firm D call. CDR3 length equals 15 residues. Trimming removed 5 bases at V and 8 bases at J, with 21 bases between. Germline assignment: CDR1 WSHSY and CDR2 SAAADI. CDR3 coding DNA: TGCGCCAGCAGTCCCCTGCGGGGTTCCCCTAGGGGCTACACCTTC. Protein sequence: CASSPLRGSPRGYTF.

The V call is TRBV5-3, the J call TRBJ1-5, with unresolved D. TRBV5-3 belongs to the ORF category, with a function that is uncertain. The CDR3 sequence is 14 residues long. Trimming removed 1 base from V and 4 bases from J, with 9 bases in between. CDR3 coding DNA: TGTGCCAGAAGCTTGTCTGTGGAGAATCAGCCCCAGCATTTT. Protein product: CARSLSVENQPQHF.

The chain joins TRBV10-3 to TRBJ1-1, with D tentatively TRBD1 (6 bases). Trimming took off 8 bases at V and 4 bases at J, with 20 bases between the two ends. The germline CDR1 and CDR2 sequences are ENHRY and SYGVKD. The CDR3 has 15 amino acids. This CDR3 is CAIGTPNRVGTEAFF. Written as DNA, the CDR3 is TGTGCCATCGGGACCCCAAACAGGGTTGGCACTGAAGCTTTCTTT.

V and J are TRBV18 and TRBJ1-5; D gene unclear. The CDR3 sequence is 15 residues long. CDR1 and CDR2 (germline): KGHSH, LQKENI. V lost 3 bases, J lost 0 bases, and 9 bases lay in between. The CDR3 coding sequence is TGTGCCAGCTCACCGCTACAGACTAGCAATCAGCCCCAGCATTTT. Protein product: CASSPLQTSNQPQHF.

This clone was counted a single time. The rearrangement joins TRBV11-2 to TRBJ2-4, with D perhaps TRBD2 (6 bases). This CDR3 region has 13 residues. Germline loops: CDR1 SGHAT, CDR2 FQNNGV. V shed 4 bases and J shed 3 bases, with 7 bases lying between them. CDR3 bases: TGTGCCAGCAGCTCGGGACTCAAAAACATTCAGTACTTC. Protein product: CASSSGLKNIQYF.

The rearrangement uses TRBV30 and TRBJ2-7, with 7 positions matching TRBD1. CDR3 length: 14 amino acids. The V gene's germline CDR1 is GTSNPN and CDR2 SVGIG (reference sequence). Unmatched junction bases numbered 8, after V lost 6 bases and J lost 0 bases. The CDR3 is CACNRDRSSYEQYF. Written as DNA, the CDR3 is TGTGCCTGCAACCGGGACAGAAGCTCCTACGAGCAGTACTTC.

The rearrangement links TRBV7-8 to TRBJ2-7; weak D call: TRBD1 (7 bases). V lost 1 base and J 0 bases, leaving 10 bases between the germline ends. There are 15 residues in the CDR3. Germline V gene data show CDR1 as SGHVS and CDR2 as FQNEAQ. CDR3 sequence reads: CASSLGQGLSYEQYF. The CDR3 nucleotides read TGTGCCAGCAGCTTAGGACAGGGACTCTCCTACGAGCAGTACTTC.

The chain joins TRBV11-2 to TRBJ1-2, with D maybe TRBD1 (5 bases). This CDR3 region has 13 residues. Trimming shortened V by 6 bases and J by 8 bases, and 16 bases separated the two germline ends. Per germline, CDR1 SGHAT and CDR2 FQNNGV. CDR3 residues: CASSSWGVGGYTF. The CDR3 nucleotides are TGTGCCAGCAGTTCGTGGGGCGTCGGCGGCTACACCTTC.